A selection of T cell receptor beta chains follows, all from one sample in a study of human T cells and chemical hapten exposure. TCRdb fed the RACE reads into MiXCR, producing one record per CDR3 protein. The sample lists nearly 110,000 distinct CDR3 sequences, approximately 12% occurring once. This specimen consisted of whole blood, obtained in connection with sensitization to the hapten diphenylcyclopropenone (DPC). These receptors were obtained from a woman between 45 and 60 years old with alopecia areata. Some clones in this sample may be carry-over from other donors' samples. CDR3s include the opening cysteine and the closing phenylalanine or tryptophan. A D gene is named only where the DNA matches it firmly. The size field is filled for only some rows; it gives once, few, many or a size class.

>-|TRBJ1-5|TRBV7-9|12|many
TGTGCCAGCAGCGACCCAAATCAGCCCCAGCATTTT
CASSDPNQPQHF
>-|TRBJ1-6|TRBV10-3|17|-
TGTGCCATCAGGGCGACCACCCAGAGCTCCTATAATTCACCCCTCCACTTT
CAIRATTQSSYNSPLHF
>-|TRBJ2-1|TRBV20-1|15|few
TGCAGTCCGACAAAGGCTAAGACTCCCTACAATGAGCAGTTCTTC
CSPTKAKTPYNEQFF
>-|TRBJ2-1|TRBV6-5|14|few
TGTGCCAGCAGTTACGGCGGGACCTACAATGAGCAGTTCTTC
CASSYGGTYNEQFF
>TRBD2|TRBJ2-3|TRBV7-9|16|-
TGTGCCAGCAGCCCGGAAGGACGCGGGAGTAAGGATACGCAGTATTTT
CASSPEGRGSKDTQYF
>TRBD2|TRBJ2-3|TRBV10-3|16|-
TGTGCCATCAGTTCTAGCGGGGGGCCTAGCACAGATACGCAGTATTTT
CAISSSGGPSTDTQYF
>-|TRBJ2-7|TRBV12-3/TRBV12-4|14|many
TGTGCCAGCACTAAGGAGGCGGTATCCTACGAGCAGTACTTC
CASTKEAVSYEQYF
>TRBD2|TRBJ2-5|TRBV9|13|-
TGTGCCAGCAGCGGCGGGAGCGGGGAGACCCAGTACTTC
CASSGGSGETQYF
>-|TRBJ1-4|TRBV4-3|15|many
TGCGCCAGCAGCCAAGAAGTCGGCGTCCTGGAAAAACTGTTTTTT
CASSQEVGVLEKLFF
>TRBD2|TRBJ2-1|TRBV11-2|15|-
TGTGCCAGCAGCTTCCGTGCGGGAGGGATTTATGAGCAGTTCTTC
CASSFRAGGIYEQFF
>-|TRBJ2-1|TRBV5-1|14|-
TGCGCCAGCGCCGCTCGTTCCGTGGGTAATGAGCAGTTCTTC
CASAARSVGNEQFF
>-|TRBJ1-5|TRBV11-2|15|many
TGTGCCAGCAGCTCTAGACCGGGATTATTGGATCCCCAGCATTTT
CASSSRPGLLDPQHF
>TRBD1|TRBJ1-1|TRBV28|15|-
TGTGCCAGCAGTTCTCCCGGGACAGGGGCCCTAGTGGCTTTCTTT
CASSSPGTGALVAFF
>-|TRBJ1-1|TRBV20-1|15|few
TGCAGTGCTAGAGATCGAGCCCGGGGAAACACTGAAGCTTTCTTT
CSARDRARGNTEAFF
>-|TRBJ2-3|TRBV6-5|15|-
TGTGCCAGCAGTTACGGCGGAACTAGCACAGATACGCAGTATTTT
CASSYGGTSTDTQYF
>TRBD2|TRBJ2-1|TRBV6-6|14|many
TGTGCCAGCAGTTACTCGCGGGAGGGGGAGGAGCAGTTCTTC
CASSYSREGEEQFF
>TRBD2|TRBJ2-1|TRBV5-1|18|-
TGCGCCAGCAGCTCCGGGACTAGCGGGAGCTCTCCACACAATGAGCAGTTCTTC
CASSSGTSGSSPHNEQFF
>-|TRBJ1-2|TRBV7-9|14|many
TGTGCCAGCAGCTTAGGGGGGCAGAACTATGGCTACACCTTC
CASSLGGQNYGYTF
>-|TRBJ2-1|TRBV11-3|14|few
TGTGCCAGCAGCTTTGGTCCGAGGGCCGGTGAGCAGTTCTTC
CASSFGPRAGEQFF
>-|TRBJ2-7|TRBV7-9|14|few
TGTGCCAGCAGCTTAGTCGGCGGTTCCTACGAGCAGTACTTC
CASSLVGGSYEQYF
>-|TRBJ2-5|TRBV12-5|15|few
TGTGCTAGTGGGCGAACAGCCGACCACAAAGAGACCCAGTACTTC
CASGRTADHKETQYF
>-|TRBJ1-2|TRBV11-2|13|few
TGTGCCAGCAGCTTAGACAGGGTCTATGGCTACACCTTC
CASSLDRVYGYTF
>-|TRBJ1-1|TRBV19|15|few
TGTGCCAGTAGTCGCGCTTTGACCCTGAACACTGAAGCTTTCTTT
CASSRALTLNTEAFF
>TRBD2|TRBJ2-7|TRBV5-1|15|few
TGCGCCAGCAAAGAGGGGACTAGCGGACCCTACGAGCAGTACTTC
CASKEGTSGPYEQYF